The following is a T cell receptor beta chain sequence with its context. Its target is not known. This sample stems from a study of T cell responses to AZD1222 COVID-19 vaccine. General study results and limits: With dominance at 160-218 and 743-854, vaccine-associated CD4 TCRs spanned spike. Unmutated variant regions are reportedly the target of nearly half of TCRs that are spike-specific. A mostly white British donor set with more females was recruited, and clonal diversity was possibly underestimated.

CDR3 length: 16 residues. Trimming shortened V by 2 bases and J by 4 bases, and 18 bases separated the two germline ends. The germline V gene has CDR1 SGHVS and CDR2 FQNEAQ. Some clones are missing from TCRdb's copy, which holds only in-frame ones; the method was immunoSEQ multiplex PCR. The data show about 94,000 clones, about 88% seen once. The sample in question was peripheral blood, obtained on day 0 of AZD1222 vaccination. This chain uses TRBV7-8 with TRBJ2-7, with D perhaps TRBD1 (6 bases). The clonotype originates from an adult in good health. The CDR3 loop is CASSLRQGGIPYEQYF. In DNA form, the CDR3 reads TGTGCCAGCAGCTTACGCCAAGGGGGTATCCCTTACGAGCAGTACTTC.